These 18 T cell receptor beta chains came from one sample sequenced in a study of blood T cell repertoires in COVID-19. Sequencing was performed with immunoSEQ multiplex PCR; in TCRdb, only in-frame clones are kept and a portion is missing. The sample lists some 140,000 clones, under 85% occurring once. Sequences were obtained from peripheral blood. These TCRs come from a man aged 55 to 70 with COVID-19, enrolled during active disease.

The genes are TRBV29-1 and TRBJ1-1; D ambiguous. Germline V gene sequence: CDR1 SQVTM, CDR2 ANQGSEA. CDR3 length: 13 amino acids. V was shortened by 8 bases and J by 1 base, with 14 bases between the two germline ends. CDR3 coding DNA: TGCAGCCTCTCGGAGTTAAGGAACACTGAAGCTTTCTTT. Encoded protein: CSLSELRNTEAFF.

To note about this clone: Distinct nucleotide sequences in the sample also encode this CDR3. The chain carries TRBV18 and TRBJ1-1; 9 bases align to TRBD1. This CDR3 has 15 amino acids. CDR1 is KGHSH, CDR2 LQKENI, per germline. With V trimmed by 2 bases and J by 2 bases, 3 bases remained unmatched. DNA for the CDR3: TGTGCCAGCTCACCAAGACAGGGGGGCAACACTGAAGCTTTCTTT. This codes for CASSPRQGGNTEAFF.

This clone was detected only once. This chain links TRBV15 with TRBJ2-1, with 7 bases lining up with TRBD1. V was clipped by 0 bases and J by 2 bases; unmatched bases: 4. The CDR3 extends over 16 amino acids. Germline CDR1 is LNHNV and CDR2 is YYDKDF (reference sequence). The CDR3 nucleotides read TGTGCCACCAGCAGAGACCCCGGGACAGCCTACAATGAGCAGTTCTTC. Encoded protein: CATSRDPGTAYNEQFF.

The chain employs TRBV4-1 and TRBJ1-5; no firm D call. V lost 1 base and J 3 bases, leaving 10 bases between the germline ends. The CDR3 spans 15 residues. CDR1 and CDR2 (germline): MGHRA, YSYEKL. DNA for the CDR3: TGCGCCAGCAGCCAAGCGGACGGGATCAATCAGCCCCAGCATTTT. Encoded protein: CASSQADGINQPQHF.

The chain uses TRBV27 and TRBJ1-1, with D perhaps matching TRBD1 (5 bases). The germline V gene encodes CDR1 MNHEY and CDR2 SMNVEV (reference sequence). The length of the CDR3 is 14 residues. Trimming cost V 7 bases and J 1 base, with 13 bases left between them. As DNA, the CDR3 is TGTGCCAGCACCGACGGACACACGAACACTGAAGCTTTCTTT. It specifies CASTDGHTNTEAFF.

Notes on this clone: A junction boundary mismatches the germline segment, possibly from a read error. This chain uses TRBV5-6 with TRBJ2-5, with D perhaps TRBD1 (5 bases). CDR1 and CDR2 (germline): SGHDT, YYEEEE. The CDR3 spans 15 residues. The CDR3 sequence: CASSPRTSLSEAQYF. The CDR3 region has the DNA TGTGCCAGCAGCCCTAGGACATCGCTCTCAGAGGCCCAGTACTTC.

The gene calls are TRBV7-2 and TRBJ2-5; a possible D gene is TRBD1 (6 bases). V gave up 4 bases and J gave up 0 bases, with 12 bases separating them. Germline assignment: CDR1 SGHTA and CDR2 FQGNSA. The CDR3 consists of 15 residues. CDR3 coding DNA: TGTGCCAGCAGCTACTTGGGGGACAACCAAGAGACCCAGTACTTC. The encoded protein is CASSYLGDNQETQYF.

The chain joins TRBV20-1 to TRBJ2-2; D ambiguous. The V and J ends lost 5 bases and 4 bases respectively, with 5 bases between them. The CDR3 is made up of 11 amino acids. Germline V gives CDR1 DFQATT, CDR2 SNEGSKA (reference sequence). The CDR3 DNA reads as TGCAGTGCTCCTAGCACCGGGGAGCTGTTTTTT. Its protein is CSAPSTGELFF.

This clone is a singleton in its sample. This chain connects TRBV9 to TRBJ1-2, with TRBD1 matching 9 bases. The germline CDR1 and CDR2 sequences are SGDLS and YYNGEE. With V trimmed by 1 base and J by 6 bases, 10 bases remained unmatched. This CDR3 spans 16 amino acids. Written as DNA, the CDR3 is TGTGCCAGCAGCGTACTCTCGGGACAGGGAGCGGATGGCTACACCTTC. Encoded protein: CASSVLSGQGADGYTF.

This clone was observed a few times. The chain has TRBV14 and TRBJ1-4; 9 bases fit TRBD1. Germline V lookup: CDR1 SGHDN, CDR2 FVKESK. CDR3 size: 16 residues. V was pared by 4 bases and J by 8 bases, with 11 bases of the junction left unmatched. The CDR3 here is CASSPPGTGIGEKLFF. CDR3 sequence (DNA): TGTGCCAGCAGCCCACCCGGGACAGGGATCGGGGAAAAACTGTTTTTT.

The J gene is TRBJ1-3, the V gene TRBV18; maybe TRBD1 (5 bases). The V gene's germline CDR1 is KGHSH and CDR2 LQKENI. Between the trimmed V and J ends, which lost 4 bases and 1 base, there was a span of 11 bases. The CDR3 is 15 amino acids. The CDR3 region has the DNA TGTGCCAGCTCACTCGGGGGAGCATCTGGAAACACCATATATTTT. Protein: CASSLGGASGNTIYF. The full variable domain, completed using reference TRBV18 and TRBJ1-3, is NAGVMQNPRHLVRRRGQEARLRCSPMKGHSHVYWYRQLPEEGLKFMVYLQKENIIDESGMPKERFSAEFPKEGPSILRIQQVVRGDSAAYFCASSLGGASGNTIYFGEGSWLTVV.

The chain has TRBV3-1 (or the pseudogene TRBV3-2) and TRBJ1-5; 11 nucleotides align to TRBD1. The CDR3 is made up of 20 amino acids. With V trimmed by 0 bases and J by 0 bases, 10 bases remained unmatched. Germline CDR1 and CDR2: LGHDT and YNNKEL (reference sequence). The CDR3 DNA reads TGTGCCAGCAGCCAAGATTTCCCGGGACAGGGGGGCTATAGCAATCAGCCCCAGCATTTT. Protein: CASSQDFPGQGGYSNQPQHF.

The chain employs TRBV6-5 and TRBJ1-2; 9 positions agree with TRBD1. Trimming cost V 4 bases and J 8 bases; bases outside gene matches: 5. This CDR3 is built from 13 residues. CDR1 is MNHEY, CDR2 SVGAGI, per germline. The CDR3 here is CASSSGTGQGYTF. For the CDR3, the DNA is TGTGCCAGCAGTTCCGGGACAGGGCAAGGCTACACCTTC.

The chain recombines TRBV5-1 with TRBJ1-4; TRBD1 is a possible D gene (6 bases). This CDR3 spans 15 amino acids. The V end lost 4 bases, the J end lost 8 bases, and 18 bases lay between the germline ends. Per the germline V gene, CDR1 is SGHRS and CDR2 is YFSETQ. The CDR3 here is CASSAVGGAEEKLFF. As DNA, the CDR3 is TGCGCCAGCAGCGCCGTAGGGGGGGCAGAAGAAAAACTGTTTTTT.

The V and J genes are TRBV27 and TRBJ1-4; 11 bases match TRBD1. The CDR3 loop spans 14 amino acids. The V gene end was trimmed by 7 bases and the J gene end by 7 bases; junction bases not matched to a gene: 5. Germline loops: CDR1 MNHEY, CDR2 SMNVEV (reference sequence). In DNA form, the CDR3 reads TGTGCCAGCACCCGGGGGACAGGGGGTGAAAAACTGTTTTTT. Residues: CASTRGTGGEKLFF.

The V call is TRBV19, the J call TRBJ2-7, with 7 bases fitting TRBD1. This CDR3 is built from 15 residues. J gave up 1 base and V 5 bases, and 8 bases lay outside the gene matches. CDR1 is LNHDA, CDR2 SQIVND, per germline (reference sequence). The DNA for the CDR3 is TGTGCCAGTAGTTGGGACAGAGACTCATCCTACGAGCAGTACTTC. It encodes CASSWDRDSSYEQYF.

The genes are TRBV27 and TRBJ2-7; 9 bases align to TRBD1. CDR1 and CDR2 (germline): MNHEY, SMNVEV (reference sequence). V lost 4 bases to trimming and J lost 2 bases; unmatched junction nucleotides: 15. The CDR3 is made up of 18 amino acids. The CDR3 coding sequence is TGTGCCAGCAGTTCCTCGGGACGGGACAGGGTGATACCCTACGAGCAGTACTTC. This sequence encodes CASSSSGRDRVIPYEQYF.

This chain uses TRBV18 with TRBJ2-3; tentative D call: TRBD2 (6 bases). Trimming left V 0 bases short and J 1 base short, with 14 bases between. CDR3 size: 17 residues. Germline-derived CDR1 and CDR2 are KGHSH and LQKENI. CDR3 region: CASSPPTGDPRTDTQYF. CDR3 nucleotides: TGTGCCAGCTCACCACCGACGGGAGACCCCCGCACAGATACGCAGTATTTT.